This T cell receptor (beta chain) was obtained from a study of beta chain features in type 1 diabetes. The whole isolated RNA underwent reverse transcription, so sequencing captured expressed TCRB transcripts. The data were produced by immunoSEQ multiplex PCR, yet TCRdb's version contains in-frame clones alone and is incomplete. The table lists about 740,000 clones, 13% of them singletons. Details on this clone: Its antigen is unknown.

Cells sorted by CD45RO/CCR7/CD25/CD127/CD95/CD27 comprised CD4+ naive, central memory, regulatory and stem cell-like memory cells. The purity of all sorted populations exceeded 95%. Study conclusions and caveats: All four CD4+ subsets from Type 1 diabetes patients carried moderately but significantly shorter TCRB CDR3s.

The CDR3 sequence is 13 residues long. The germline V gene has CDR1 SQVTM and CDR2 ANQGSEA. V trimming: 5 bases; J trimming: 3 bases; junction bases outside the gene matches: 4. Sequenced sample: naive CD4+ T cells from blood. The chain recombines TRBV29-1 with TRBJ2-7, with 10 bases identical to TRBD1. The TCR comes from a man between 18 and 35 years old with type 1 diabetes. The CDR3 region is CSVSRDRGYEQYF. The CDR3 coding sequence is TGCAGCGTTTCCCGGGACAGGGGCTACGAGCAGTACTTC.